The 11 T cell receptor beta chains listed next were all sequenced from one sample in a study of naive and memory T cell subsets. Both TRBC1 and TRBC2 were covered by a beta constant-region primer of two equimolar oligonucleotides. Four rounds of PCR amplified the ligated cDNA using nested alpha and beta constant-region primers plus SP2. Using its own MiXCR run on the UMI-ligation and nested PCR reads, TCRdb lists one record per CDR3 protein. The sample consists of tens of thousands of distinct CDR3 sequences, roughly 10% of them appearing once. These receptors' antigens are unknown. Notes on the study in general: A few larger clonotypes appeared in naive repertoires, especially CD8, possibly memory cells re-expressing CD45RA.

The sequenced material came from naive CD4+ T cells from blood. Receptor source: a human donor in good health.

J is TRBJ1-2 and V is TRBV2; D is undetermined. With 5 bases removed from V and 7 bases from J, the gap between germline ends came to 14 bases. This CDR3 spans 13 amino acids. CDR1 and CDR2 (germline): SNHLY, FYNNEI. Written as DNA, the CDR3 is TGTGCCAGCAGTCCAATTCCAAGGAGTGGCTACACCTTC. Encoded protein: CASSPIPRSGYTF.

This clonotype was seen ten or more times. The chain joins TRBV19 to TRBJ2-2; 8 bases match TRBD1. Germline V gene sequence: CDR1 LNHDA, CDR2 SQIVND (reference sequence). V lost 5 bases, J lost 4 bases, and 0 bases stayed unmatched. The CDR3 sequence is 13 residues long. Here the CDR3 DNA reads TGTGCCAGTAGTGACAGGGGCACCGGGGAGCTGTTTTTT. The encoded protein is CASSDRGTGELFF.

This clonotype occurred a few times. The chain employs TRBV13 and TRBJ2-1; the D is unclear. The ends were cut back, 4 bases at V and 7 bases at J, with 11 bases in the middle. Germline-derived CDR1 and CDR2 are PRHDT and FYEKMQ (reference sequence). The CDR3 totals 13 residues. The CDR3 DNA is TGTGCCAGCAGCTCCAAGAGTAGGAATGAGCAGTTCTTC. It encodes CASSSKSRNEQFF. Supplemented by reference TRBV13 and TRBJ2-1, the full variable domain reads AAGVIQSPRHLIKEKRETATLKCYPIPRHDTVYWYQQGPGQDPQFLISFYEKMQSDKGSIPDRFSAQQFSDYHSELNMSSLELGDSALYFCASSSKSRNEQFFGPGTRLTVL.

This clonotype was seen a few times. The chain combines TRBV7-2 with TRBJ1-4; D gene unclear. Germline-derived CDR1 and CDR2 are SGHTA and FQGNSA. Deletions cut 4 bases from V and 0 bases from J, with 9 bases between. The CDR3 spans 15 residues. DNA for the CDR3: TGTGCCAGCAGCTCTCTGACGACAACTAATGAAAAACTGTTTTTT. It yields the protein CASSSLTTTNEKLFF.

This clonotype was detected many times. In nucleotides, the CDR3 is TGTGCCAGCAGCGAATGGACGGAGAGGAATGAGCAGTTCTTC. It translates to CASSEWTERNEQFF. V and J are TRBV16 and TRBJ2-1; D is ambiguous. V gave up 5 bases and J gave up 7 bases, with 15 bases separating them. The germline gives CDR1 KGHSY, CDR2 FQNENV. The CDR3 extends over 14 amino acids.

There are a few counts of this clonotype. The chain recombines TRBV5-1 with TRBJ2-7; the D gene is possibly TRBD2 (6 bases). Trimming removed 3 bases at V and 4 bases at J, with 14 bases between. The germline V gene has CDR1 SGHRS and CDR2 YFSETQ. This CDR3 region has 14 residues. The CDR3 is CASSSGTPPYEQYF. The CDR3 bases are TGCGCCAGCAGCTCCGGGACTCCACCGTACGAGCAGTACTTC.

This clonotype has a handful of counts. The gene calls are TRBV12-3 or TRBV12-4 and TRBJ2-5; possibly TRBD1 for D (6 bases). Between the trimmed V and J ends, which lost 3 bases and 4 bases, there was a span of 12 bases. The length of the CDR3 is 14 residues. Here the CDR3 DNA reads TGTGCCAGCAGTTTGGCGAAGGACAGAGAGACCCAGTACTTC. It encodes CASSLAKDRETQYF.

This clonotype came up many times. CDR3 sequence: CASSLTGGPSEQYF. The CDR3 nucleotides are TGTGCCAGCAGTTTAACGGGAGGGCCGAGCGAGCAGTACTTC. The chain recombines TRBV6-2 or TRBV6-3 with TRBJ2-7; 8 positions agree with TRBD2. The CDR3 spans 14 residues. V lost 4 bases, J lost 6 bases, and 8 bases stayed unmatched. CDR1 and CDR2 from the germline V gene are MNHEY and SVGEGT.

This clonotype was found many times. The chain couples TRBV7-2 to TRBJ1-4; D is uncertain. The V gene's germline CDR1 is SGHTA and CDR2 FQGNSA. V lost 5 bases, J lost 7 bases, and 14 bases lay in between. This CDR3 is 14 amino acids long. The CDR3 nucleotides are TGTGCCAGCAGCCCCCGCCGGGGTCGTGAAAAACTGTTTTTT. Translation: CASSPRRGREKLFF. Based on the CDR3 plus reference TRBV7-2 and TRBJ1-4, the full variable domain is GAGVSQSPSNKVTEKGKDVELRCDPISGHTALYWYRQSLGQGLEFLIYFQGNSAPDKSGLPSDRFSAERTGGSVSTLTIQRTQQEDSAVYLCASSPRRGREKLFFGSGTQLSVL.

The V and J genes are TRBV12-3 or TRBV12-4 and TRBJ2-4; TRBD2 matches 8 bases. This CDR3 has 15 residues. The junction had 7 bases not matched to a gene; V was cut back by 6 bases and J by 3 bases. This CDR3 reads CASRFAGGSKNIQYF. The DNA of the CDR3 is TGTGCCAGCAGATTTGCGGGAGGAAGCAAAAACATTCAGTACTTC.

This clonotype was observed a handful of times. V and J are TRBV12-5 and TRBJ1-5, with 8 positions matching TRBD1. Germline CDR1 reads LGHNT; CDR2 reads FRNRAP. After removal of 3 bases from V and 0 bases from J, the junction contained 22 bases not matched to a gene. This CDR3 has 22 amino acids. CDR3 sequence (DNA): TGTGCTAGTGGTTTTAGTTCGGACTTTTTTGGACAGGGCCAATATAGCAATCAGCCCCAGCATTTT. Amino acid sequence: CASGFSSDFFGQGQYSNQPQHF. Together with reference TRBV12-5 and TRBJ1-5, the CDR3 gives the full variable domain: DARVTQTPRHKVTEMGQEVTMRCQPILGHNTVFWYRQTMMQGLELLAYFRNRAPLDDSGMPKDRFSAEMPDATLATLKIQPSEPRDSAVYFCASGFSSDFFGQGQYSNQPQHFGDGTRLSIL.